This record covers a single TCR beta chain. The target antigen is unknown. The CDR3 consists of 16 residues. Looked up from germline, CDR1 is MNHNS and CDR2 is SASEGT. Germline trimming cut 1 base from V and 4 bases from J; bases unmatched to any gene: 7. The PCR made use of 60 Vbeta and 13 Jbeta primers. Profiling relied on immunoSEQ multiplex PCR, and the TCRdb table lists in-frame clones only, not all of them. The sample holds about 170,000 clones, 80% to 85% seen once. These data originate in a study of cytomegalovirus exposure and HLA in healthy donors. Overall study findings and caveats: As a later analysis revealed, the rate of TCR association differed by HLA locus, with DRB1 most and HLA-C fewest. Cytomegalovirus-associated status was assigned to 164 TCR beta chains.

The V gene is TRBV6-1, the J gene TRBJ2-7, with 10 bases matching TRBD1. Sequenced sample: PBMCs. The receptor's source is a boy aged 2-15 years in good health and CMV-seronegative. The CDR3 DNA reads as TGTGCCAGCAGTGAAGGACAGGGGGCGCATAGATACGAGCAGTACTTC. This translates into CASSEGQGAHRYEQYF.